Listed below are T cell receptor beta chains from one sample, sequenced in a study of beta chain features in type 1 diabetes. Sequencing used immunoSEQ multiplex PCR; TCRdb keeps in-frame clones, though not all of them. The data show 680,000 or so clones, 10% to 15% seen once. Sequenced: naive CD4+ T cells from blood. These TCRs come from a man between 18 and 29 years old with type 1 diabetes. CDR3s include the opening cysteine and the closing phenylalanine or tryptophan. The order of the fields is D gene, J gene, V gene, clone size, CDR3 DNA, CDR3 protein. D genes are given only for firm matches. Not every row has a clone size; where given, it reads once, few, many or a size class.

d_call: -; j_call: TRBJ2-5; v_call: TRBV4-1; clone_size: few; cdr3_nt: TGCGCCAGCAGCCAAGAGGGTGGGTCGGCTGGAGAGACCCAGTACTTC; cdr3_aa: CASSQEGGSAGETQYF
d_call: -; j_call: TRBJ1-5; v_call: TRBV28; clone_size: few; cdr3_nt: TGTGCCAGCAGTACCTCCCCGGTACAAGGAGATCAGCCCCAGCATTTT; cdr3_aa: CASSTSPVQGDQPQHF
d_call: TRBD2; j_call: TRBJ2-1; v_call: TRBV7-9; clone_size: -; cdr3_nt: TGTGCCAGCAGCATGGGACTAGATTACAATGAGCAGTTCTTC; cdr3_aa: CASSMGLDYNEQFF
d_call: -; j_call: TRBJ1-2; v_call: TRBV10-3; clone_size: few; cdr3_nt: TGTGCCACCTGGGACTTTAACTATGGCTACACCTTC; cdr3_aa: CATWDFNYGYTF
d_call: TRBD1; j_call: TRBJ1-2; v_call: TRBV6-1; clone_size: -; cdr3_nt: TGTGCCAGCAACCCGGGACAGGGAGACGGCTACACCTTC; cdr3_aa: CASNPGQGDGYTF
d_call: TRBD1; j_call: TRBJ1-4; v_call: TRBV19; clone_size: few; cdr3_nt: TGTGCCAGTAGTTCTTCCCACGGGACAGCTAATGAAAAACTGTTTTTT; cdr3_aa: CASSSSHGTANEKLFF
d_call: -; j_call: TRBJ2-2; v_call: TRBV4-1; clone_size: few; cdr3_nt: TGCGCCAGCAGCCAAGCCCCCCAGGCCGGGGAGCTGTTTTTT; cdr3_aa: CASSQAPQAGELFF
d_call: -; j_call: TRBJ1-2; v_call: TRBV7-9; clone_size: -; cdr3_nt: TGTGCCAGCACCCCCTGGGGTAGTGGCTATGGCTACACCTTC; cdr3_aa: CASTPWGSGYGYTF
d_call: -; j_call: TRBJ1-1; v_call: TRBV7-9; clone_size: -; cdr3_nt: TGTGCCAGCAGCCCGCCGGGACGGAAGAACACTGAAGCTTTCTTT; cdr3_aa: CASSPPGRKNTEAFF
d_call: TRBD1; j_call: TRBJ1-5; v_call: TRBV19; clone_size: -; cdr3_nt: TGTGCCAGTAGTATTAGGACAGGCTTAAATCAGCCCCAGCATTTT; cdr3_aa: CASSIRTGLNQPQHF
d_call: -; j_call: TRBJ1-3; v_call: TRBV4-1; clone_size: -; cdr3_nt: TGCGCCAGCAGCCAATGGGTTTTCTCAGGAAACACCATATATTTT; cdr3_aa: CASSQWVFSGNTIYF
d_call: -; j_call: TRBJ1-1; v_call: TRBV30; clone_size: -; cdr3_nt: TGTGCCTGGAGTTTCTCAGCGTCCGAAGCTTTCTTT; cdr3_aa: CAWSFSASEAFF
d_call: TRBD1; j_call: TRBJ2-7; v_call: TRBV4-2; clone_size: few; cdr3_nt: TGTGCCAGCAGCCAAGGACAGGGAATGGTCTACGAGCAGTACTTC; cdr3_aa: CASSQGQGMVYEQYF
d_call: -; j_call: TRBJ1-1; v_call: TRBV30; clone_size: few; cdr3_nt: TGTGCCTGGAGTTTTGTTGACACTGAAGCTTTCTTT; cdr3_aa: CAWSFVDTEAFF
d_call: -; j_call: TRBJ1-1; v_call: TRBV6-5; clone_size: once; cdr3_nt: TGTGCCAGCACCCAATACGTGGGGTCTGACACTGAAGCTTTCTTT; cdr3_aa: CASTQYVGSDTEAFF
d_call: -; j_call: TRBJ1-3; v_call: TRBV30; clone_size: -; cdr3_nt: TGTGCCTGGAGCCGGGCGTCCGCAAACACCATATATTTT; cdr3_aa: CAWSRASANTIYF
d_call: TRBD2; j_call: TRBJ2-3; v_call: TRBV19; clone_size: few; cdr3_nt: TGTGCCAGTAAGCGGGGGGGCCGTGGAGATACGCAGTATTTT; cdr3_aa: CASKRGGRGDTQYF
d_call: TRBD1; j_call: TRBJ1-2; v_call: TRBV15; clone_size: -; cdr3_nt: TGTGCCACCGGACAGGGGGCTGGCTACACCTTC; cdr3_aa: CATGQGAGYTF
d_call: -; j_call: TRBJ2-1; v_call: TRBV7-9; clone_size: few; cdr3_nt: TGTGCCAGCAGCCGCGTTACTGGGAATGAGCAGTTCTTC; cdr3_aa: CASSRVTGNEQFF
d_call: TRBD1; j_call: TRBJ2-7; v_call: TRBV18; clone_size: few; cdr3_nt: TGTGCCAGCTCACCGGGACAGACCTACGAGCAGTACTTC; cdr3_aa: CASSPGQTYEQYF
d_call: TRBD1; j_call: TRBJ2-7; v_call: TRBV19; clone_size: -; cdr3_nt: TGTGCCAGTAGTCGGGACAGGGGATACGAGCAGTACTTC; cdr3_aa: CASSRDRGYEQYF
d_call: -; j_call: TRBJ1-1; v_call: TRBV27; clone_size: few; cdr3_nt: TGTGCCAGCAGGCCAGGGGCGAATACTGAAGCTTTCTTT; cdr3_aa: CASRPGANTEAFF
d_call: -; j_call: TRBJ1-1; v_call: TRBV7-2; clone_size: few; cdr3_nt: TGTGCCAGCAGCTTAGATTCAGGGTGGGGCACTGAAGCTTTCTTT; cdr3_aa: CASSLDSGWGTEAFF
d_call: TRBD1; j_call: TRBJ2-7; v_call: TRBV6-5; clone_size: few; cdr3_nt: TGTGCCAGCAGTTACTGGGGGACAGGGGACAACGAGCAGTACTTC; cdr3_aa: CASSYWGTGDNEQYF
d_call: -; j_call: TRBJ1-2; v_call: TRBV18; clone_size: -; cdr3_nt: TGTGCCAGCTCCCCAGACAGGACCTATGGCTACACCTTC; cdr3_aa: CASSPDRTYGYTF
d_call: -; j_call: TRBJ2-5; v_call: TRBV4-1; clone_size: few; cdr3_nt: -; cdr3_aa: CASSQDGFGYGNF
d_call: -; j_call: TRBJ2-5; v_call: TRBV5-1; clone_size: -; cdr3_nt: TGCGCCAGCAGCCGCCCGGATTCAGGGCCCCAAGAGACCCAGTACTTC; cdr3_aa: CASSRPDSGPQETQYF
d_call: -; j_call: TRBJ1-1; v_call: TRBV14; clone_size: few; cdr3_nt: TGTGCCAGCAGCCAAGTGGAGAACACTGAAGCTTTCTTT; cdr3_aa: CASSQVENTEAFF
d_call: TRBD1; j_call: TRBJ1-5; v_call: TRBV4-1; clone_size: -; cdr3_nt: TGCGCCAGCAGCGGGGGGGACAGCCTCAATCAGCCCCAGCATTTT; cdr3_aa: CASSGGDSLNQPQHF